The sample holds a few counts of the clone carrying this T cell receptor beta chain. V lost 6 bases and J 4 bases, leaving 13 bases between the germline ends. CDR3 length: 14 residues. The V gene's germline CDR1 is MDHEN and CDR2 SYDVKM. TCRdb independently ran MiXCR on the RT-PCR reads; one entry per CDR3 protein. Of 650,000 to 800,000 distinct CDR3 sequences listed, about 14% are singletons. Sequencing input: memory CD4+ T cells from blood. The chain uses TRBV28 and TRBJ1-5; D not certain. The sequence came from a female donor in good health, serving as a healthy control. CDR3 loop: CASSLGLINQPQHF. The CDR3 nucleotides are TGTGCCAGCAGCCTCGGACTCATAAATCAGCCCCAGCATTTT.